The entry that follows covers one T cell receptor (beta chain) sequence. The antigen remains undetermined. The source of the sample is a study of shared clonotypes between healthy human individuals. CD8 cells regarded as naive lacked CD45RO, were positively chosen for CCR7, and omitted terminally differentiated effector memory CD45RA+ cells. This CDR3 region has 14 residues. Trimming took 5 bases from V and 5 from J; bases not matched to a gene: 6. Germline V gives CDR1 MNHEY, CDR2 SVGAGI. Authors' data handling: ImmunoSEQ output held junction-only sequences without quality scores, so filtering differed. The method was immunoSEQ multiplex PCR; TCRdb's version includes in-frame clones alone and lacks a portion of them. V, J and clone size are those of that table, while D and trimming were read from the DNA. The repertoire consists of roughly 600,000 clones, with roughly 98% occurring once and the leading ten covering around 0.3%.

Study-wide results and caveats: Limited genetic and exposure-history diversity came from having few donors. When compared with the clonotypes that were shared by all four sorted-subset donors, the non-shared clonotypes turned out to have lower generation probabilities.

The chain couples TRBV6-5 to TRBJ1-1, with 9 bases that match TRBD1. The sequence derives from a man under 40 in good health. Specimen: naive CD8+ T cells sorted from blood. The CDR3 DNA sequence: TGTGCCAGCAGTCTACAGGGGGCGCAGACTGAAGCTTTCTTT. This sequence encodes CASSLQGAQTEAFF.